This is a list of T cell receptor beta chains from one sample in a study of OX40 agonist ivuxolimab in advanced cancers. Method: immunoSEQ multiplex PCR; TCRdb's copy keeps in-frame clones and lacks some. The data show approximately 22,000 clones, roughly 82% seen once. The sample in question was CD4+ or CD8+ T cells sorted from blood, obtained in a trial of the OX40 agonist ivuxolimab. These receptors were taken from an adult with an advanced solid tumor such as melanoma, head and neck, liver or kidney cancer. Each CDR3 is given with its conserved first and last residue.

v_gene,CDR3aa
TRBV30,CARLGSTDTQYF
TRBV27,CASILRQGRNTEAFF
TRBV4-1,CASSQDGTGAGEQYF
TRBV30,CAWTSGTGSNYGYTF
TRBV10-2,CASSEGRGYRNTIYF
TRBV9,CASSVGGQGGVEKLFF
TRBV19,CASSQVKLGTEAFF
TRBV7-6,CASSFRLGETQYF
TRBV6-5,CASSYTRGRIHEKLFF
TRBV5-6,CASSTSGSADIQYF
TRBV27,CASSLGKYNEQFF
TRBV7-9,CASSLGGAPDAGYTF
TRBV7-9,CASSLRVLAGVQETQYF
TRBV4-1,CASSQVSSRGQNDEQFF
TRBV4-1,CASSPGLAGDYEQYF
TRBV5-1,CASSSGLAGVAYNEQFF
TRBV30,CAWRPDPTGLADLSYEQYF
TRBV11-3,CASSLVVGTGDTGELFF
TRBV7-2,CASSLGGPLHF
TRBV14,CASSQGGYTEAFF
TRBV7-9,CASSYRDRNSYGQYF
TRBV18,CASSPPPGEQEETQYF
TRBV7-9,CASSQDRGIEKLFF
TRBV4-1,CASSQRWTSGMSDTQYF
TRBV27,CASSTRDSKSSYEQYF
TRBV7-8,CASRSAGGFETQYF
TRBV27,CASRLGTSSYNEQFF
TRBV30,CAHRIREPYGYTF
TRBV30,CAWSTGTGVHEQYF
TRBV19,CASGRQGNYEQYF
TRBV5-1,CATRDTSYNEQFF
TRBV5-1,CASSLGLAGGTGELFF
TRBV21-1,CASSKTSGGNTGELFF
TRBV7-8,CASSPLGSDEKLFF
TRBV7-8,CASSTYEQYF
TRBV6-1,CASSAGGASYEQYF
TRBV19,CATYGKTGGIETQYF
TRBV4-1,CASSHAGTGDTGELFF
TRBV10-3,CAISGLGLTGELFF
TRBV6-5,CASSAGTSGYEQYF
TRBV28,CASSLVVNYGYTF
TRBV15,CATSRDLGASVGYTF
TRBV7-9,CASSPRSQGRSTDTQYF
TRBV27,CASGHPNYGYTF
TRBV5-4,CASSLLNTEAFF
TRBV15,CATSRVLGTEAFF
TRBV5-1,CASSLGWGALTEAFF
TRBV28,CASTARLGPPEKLFF
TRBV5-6,CASSLQRLAGYEQYF
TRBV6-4,CASSSGTSDSTDTQYF
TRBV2,CASSEGHTQGGEQYF
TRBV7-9,CASRNTGGSLGNTEAFF
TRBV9,CASSVGETSGTYEQYF
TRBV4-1,CASSQVIASNEKLFF
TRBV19,CASSSRDRAAIQYF
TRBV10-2,CASSSILPNTGELFF
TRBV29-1,CSVGDGYEQYF
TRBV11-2,CASSLVLAGLAYEQYF
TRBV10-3,CAISEVGGPLGQGEQYF
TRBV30,CAHRTGELFF